The subject of this entry is one T cell receptor (beta chain). Germline assignment: CDR1 MDHEN and CDR2 SYDVKM. The CDR3 runs 14 residues. Trimming shortened V by 6 bases and J by 7 bases, and 18 bases separated the two germline ends. Using immunoSEQ multiplex PCR, the repertoire was profiled, and TCRdb retains in-frame clones only, with some absent. Of around 7,000 clones in the sample, approximately 78% were seen once. These data come from a study of T cell repertoires in ileal Crohn's disease. Time point indicated: proximal margin of the surgical specimen (macroscopically non-inflamed). The sequence was collected from an adult with Crohn's disease. The sequencing sample was made of ileal tissue. The chain couples TRBV28 to TRBJ1-2; a weak D match, TRBD1 (5 bases). The CDR3 is CASSPGQGLSGYTF. CDR3 DNA sequence: TGTGCCAGCAGCCCCGGGCAGGGCCTATCTGGCTACACCTTC.